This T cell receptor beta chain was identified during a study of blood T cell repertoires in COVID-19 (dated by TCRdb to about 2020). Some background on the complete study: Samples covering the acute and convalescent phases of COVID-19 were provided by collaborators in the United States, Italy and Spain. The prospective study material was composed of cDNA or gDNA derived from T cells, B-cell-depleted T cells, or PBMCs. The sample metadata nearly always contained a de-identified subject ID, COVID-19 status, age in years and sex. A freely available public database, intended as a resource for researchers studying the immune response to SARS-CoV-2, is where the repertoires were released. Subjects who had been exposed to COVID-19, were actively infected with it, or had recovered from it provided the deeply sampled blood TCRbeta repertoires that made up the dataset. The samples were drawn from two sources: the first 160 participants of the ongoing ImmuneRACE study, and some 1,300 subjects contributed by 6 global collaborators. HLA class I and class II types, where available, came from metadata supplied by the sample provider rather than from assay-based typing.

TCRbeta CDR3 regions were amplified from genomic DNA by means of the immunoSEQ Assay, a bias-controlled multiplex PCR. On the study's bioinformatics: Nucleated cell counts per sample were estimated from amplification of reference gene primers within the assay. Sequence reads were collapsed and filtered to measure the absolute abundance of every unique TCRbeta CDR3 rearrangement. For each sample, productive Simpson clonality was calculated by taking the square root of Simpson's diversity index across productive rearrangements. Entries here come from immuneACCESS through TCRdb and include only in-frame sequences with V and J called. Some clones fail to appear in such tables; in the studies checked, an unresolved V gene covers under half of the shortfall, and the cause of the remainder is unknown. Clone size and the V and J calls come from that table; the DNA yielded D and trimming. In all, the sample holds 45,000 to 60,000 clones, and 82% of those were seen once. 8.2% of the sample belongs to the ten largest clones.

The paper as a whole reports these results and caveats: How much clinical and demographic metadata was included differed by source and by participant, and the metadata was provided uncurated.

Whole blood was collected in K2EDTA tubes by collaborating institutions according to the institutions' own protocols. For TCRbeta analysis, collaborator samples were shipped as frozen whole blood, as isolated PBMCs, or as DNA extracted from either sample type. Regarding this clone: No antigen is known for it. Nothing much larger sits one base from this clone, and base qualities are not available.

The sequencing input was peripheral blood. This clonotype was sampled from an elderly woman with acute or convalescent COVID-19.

The CDR3 amino acid sequence is: CSAVGDSLFYGYTF. The nucleotides are TGCAGCGCGGTTGGGGACAGTCTCTTCTATGGCTACACCTTC. The sequence links TRBV29-1 to TRBJ1-2, with 7 junctional bases fitting TRBD1. For CDR1 and CDR2, the germline V gene lists SQVTM and ANQGSEA. The cysteine opens and the phenylalanine closes a CDR3 of 14 amino acids. Left in the record is the CDR3 DNA by itself, 42 bases read in frame from the first base. Trimmed from V: 7 bases; trimmed from J: 4 bases; junction bases lacking a gene match: 12.